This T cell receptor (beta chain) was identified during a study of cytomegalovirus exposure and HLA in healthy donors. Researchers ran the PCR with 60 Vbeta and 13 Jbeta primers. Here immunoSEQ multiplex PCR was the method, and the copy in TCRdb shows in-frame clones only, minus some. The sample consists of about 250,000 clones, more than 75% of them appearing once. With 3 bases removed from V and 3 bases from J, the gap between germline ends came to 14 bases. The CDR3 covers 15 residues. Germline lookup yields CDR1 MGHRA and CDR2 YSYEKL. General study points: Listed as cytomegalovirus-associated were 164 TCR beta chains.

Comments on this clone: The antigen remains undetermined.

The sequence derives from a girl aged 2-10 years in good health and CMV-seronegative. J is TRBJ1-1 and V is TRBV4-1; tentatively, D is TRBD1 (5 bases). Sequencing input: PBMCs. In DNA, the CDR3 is TGCGCCAGCAGCCAGGAATCCAGGGTTTACACTGAAGCTTTCTTT. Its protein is CASSQESRVYTEAFF.